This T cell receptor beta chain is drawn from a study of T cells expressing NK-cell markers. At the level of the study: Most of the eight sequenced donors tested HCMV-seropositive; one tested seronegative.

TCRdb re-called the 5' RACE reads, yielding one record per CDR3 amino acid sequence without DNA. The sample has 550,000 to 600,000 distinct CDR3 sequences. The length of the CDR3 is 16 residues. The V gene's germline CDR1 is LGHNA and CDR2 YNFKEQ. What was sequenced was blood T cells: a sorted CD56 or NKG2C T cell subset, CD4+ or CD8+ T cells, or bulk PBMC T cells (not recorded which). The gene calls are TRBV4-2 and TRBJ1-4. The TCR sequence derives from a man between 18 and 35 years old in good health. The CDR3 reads CASSQARSTPNEKLFF.